This T cell receptor (beta chain) was sequenced for a study of response to subunit inactivated influenza vaccine (dated by TCRdb to 2017 to 2018). With regard to the full study: Deep quantitative T cell receptor repertoire profiling was used in the study to track responses to a trivalent subunit inactivated influenza vaccine. Here is what the overall study found, with its caveats: According to the authors, only a limited number of new T cells may be recruited by each seasonal influenza vaccination.

This clonotype was seen more than once but under ten times. This receptor's antigen is unknown. No quality values exist for individual bases; no much larger clone is one base distant. The library was produced with RT-PCR. The listed sequencing device is Illumina HiSeq 2500. TCRdb applied fastp at Q25 and MiXCR to the public reads, then kept only in-frame beta chains. CDR3 protein sequences are deduplicated, and each keeps its most common genes and DNA. For this sample there are around 520,000 distinct CDR3 sequences; about 25% appear just once. The leading ten clones occupy under 2.5% of the sample. Taken from cysteine to phenylalanine, the CDR3 has 15 residues. Only the CDR3 region is kept as DNA, spanning 45 bases read in frame from base 1. The CDR1 and CDR2 encoded by the germline V gene are SGHTA and FQGNSA. At the junction V is shortened by 0 bases and J by 4 bases, with 10 bases in between.

This receptor chain uses TRBV7-2 and TRBJ2-1; the D gene cannot be resolved reliably. The sequencing used CD4+ T cells sorted from PBMCs, collected about 5 days after vaccination. The sequence was collected from a man aged 50 to 59 who received an inactivated influenza vaccine. Donor details come from another sample of the same person, matched by shared clones. The CDR3 loop reads CASSLAAMEYNEQFF. The DNA sequence follows: TGTGCCAGCAGCTTAGCAGCGATGGAGTACAATGAGCAGTTCTTC.